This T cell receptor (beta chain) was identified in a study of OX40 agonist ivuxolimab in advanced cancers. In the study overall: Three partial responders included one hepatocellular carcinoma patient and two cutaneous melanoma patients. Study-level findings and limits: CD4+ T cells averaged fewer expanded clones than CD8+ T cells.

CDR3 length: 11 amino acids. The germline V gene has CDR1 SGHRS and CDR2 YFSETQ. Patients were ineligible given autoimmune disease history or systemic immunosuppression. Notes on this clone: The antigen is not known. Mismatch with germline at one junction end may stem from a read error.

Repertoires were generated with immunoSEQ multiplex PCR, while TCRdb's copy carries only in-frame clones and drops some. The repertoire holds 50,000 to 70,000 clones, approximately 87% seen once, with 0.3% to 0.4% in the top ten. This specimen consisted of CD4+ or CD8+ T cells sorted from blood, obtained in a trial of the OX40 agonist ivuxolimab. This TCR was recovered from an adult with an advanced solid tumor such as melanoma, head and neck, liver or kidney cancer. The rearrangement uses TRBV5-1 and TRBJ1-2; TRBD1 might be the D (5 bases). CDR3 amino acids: CASSFGTQVAF. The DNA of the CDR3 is TGCGCCAGCAGCTTCGGGACGCAAGTGGCCTTC. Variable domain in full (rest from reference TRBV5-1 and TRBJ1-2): KAGVTQTPRYLIKTRGQQVTLSCSPISGHRSVSWYQQTPGQGLQFLFEYFSETQRNKGNFPGRFSGRQFSNSRSEMNVSTLELGDSALYLCASSFGTQVAFGSGTRLTVV.